This TCR beta chain was retrieved from a study of T cells in Graves' hyperthyroidism and ophthalmopathy (dated by TCRdb to between 2018 and 2021). For context, the study as a whole: To identify distinguishing TCR V-J signatures, a discovery cohort of 100 or so patients was used, comprising 43 with Graves' ophthalmopathy and about 59 with stable Graves' hyperthyroidism. Prospective prediction of ophthalmopathy was tested in an independent validation cohort of 18 to 20 hyperthyroidism patients and 17 patients who later progressed to ophthalmopathy. The 75 to 100 discovery patients were divided at random into training and test sets in a 7:3 ratio. In about 6 Graves' hyperthyroidism patients, the study also compared T-cell repertoires from thyroid tissue with T-cell repertoires from blood. After sampling, hyperthyroidism patients received methimazole starting at 30 mg daily, and ophthalmopathy patients received high-dose intravenous methylprednisolone. The paper describes TCR Vbeta CDR3 sequencing of around 140 peripheral blood samples, made up of under 50 ophthalmopathy patients, roughly 80 hyperthyroidism patients and 17 progressor patients.

Taken from the germline V gene, the CDR1 and CDR2 loops are SGHRS and YFSETQ. The cysteine opens and the phenylalanine closes a CDR3 of 14 amino acids. The CDR3 DNA has 42 bases and is translated from base 1. V and J are trimmed by 7 bases and 5 bases, and the gene matches miss 10 bases of the junction. Amplification of TCR beta CDR3 regions was carried out from RNA transcripts. A first-round RT-PCR of the TCR CDR3 used the HTBI primer set with the Qiagen OneStep RT-PCR kit. Libraries were constructed in a second round of multiplex PCR, after which size selection and purification were carried out. Sequencing of the libraries was done on an Illumina HiSeq2000 using paired-end 100 bp reads. On the authors' methods: SOAPnuke was used to process the raw data, with reads discarded if the reads contained adapters or uncalled bases, had a mean Phred below 15, or lacked an exact constant-primer or identifier match. COPE v1.2.5 was used to merge the high-quality paired reads, and each unique nucleotide sequence was defined as a clonotype. Clonotypes were aligned to IMGT TRBV, TRBD and TRBJ reference segments using MiTCR v1.1. The analysis was restricted to V-J combinations with a frequency above 0.0001, which together covered approximately 99% of the repertoires. A TCS score was defined as the ratio of F50 (clonal expansion) to E x V (chaos), with BLOSUM62-based TCRdist applied between CDR3 peptides within each V-J. Welch's t-statistics and random forest reduced fewer than 600 V-J features to 13, which were used in a naive Bayes classifier (R e1071). The Morisita-Horn index was used to measure how similar the thyroid and blood repertoires were. TCRdb reprocessing: public reads trimmed at Q25 with fastp, clones called with MiXCR, in-frame beta chains kept. CDR3 protein sequences are deduplicated, and each keeps its most common genes and DNA. The V and J calls come from TCRdb's annotation, not from the publication. This sample holds over 500,000 distinct CDR3 sequences; about 45% were observed only once. Approximately 44% of the sample comes from the top ten.

The investigation overall reported the following: Ophthalmopathy was separated from stable hyperthyroidism by a 13 V-J signature model, with roughly 88% sensitivity and approximately 81% specificity obtained in cross-validation and 80%/75% obtained in testing. During validation, the model predicted progression to ophthalmopathy a median of approximately six months ahead of onset, with just under 71% sensitivity and around 73% specificity. Most expanded thyroid clonotypes (frequency above 0.001) were also detected in blood, a finding suggesting that blood repertoires may reflect thyroid immune responses. Sample size was not statistically predetermined, and blinding of investigators to group allocation was not performed.

The study excluded patients with uncontrolled infections, other autoimmune diseases, pregnancy or lactation. Diagnoses were based on clinical symptoms, serum thyroxine and TRAb, thyroid ultrasound and orbital computed tomography. Trizol reagent was used to extract total RNA, and RNA quality was then checked on an Agilent 2100 Bioanalyzer. A word on this clonotype: The antigen this receptor binds is unknown. Base-call qualities are not available, and no considerably larger clone is one nucleotide away.

This TCR was sampled from an adult woman with Graves' disease, either hyperthyroidism or ophthalmopathy (not recorded which). The sample was peripheral blood or thyroid tissue (not recorded which). The V and J segments used are TRBV5-1 and TRBJ2-5; the junction holds 8 bases that match TRBD2. This receptor carries the CDR3 CASGNPGGRETQYF. Read as DNA, the sequence is TGCGCCAGCGGCAACCCGGGGGGGCGGGAGACCCAGTACTTC.